Included here is one TCR beta chain sequence, with context. What it binds is unknown. A junction boundary mismatches the germline segment, possibly from a read error. A second PCR of about 6 to 11 cycles used a sample-barcoded 5' primer and a J-beta primer mix. Every cDNA was tagged by a template-switch adaptor with 12 random nucleotides. Sequencing yielded, for each sample, at least 2.5 million paired-end reads carrying CDR3. TCRdb used MiXCR to reprocess the 5' RACE reads, holding one entry per CDR3 protein. This sample has 550,000 to 750,000 distinct CDR3 sequences; more than 20% occur once, and the top ten carry roughly 3.6%. Germline V gives CDR1 DFQATT, CDR2 SNEGSKA (reference sequence). This CDR3 spans 14 amino acids. This entry belongs to a study of blood T cells in healthy people across ages. Overall study findings and caveats: Long-lived and aged donors differed, with more naive CD4+ cells and higher diversity in the long-lived.

The origin of this receptor is a man between 65 and 85 years old in good health. Sequencing used blood. J is TRBJ1-5 and V is TRBV20-1; D unclear. The CDR3 DNA is TGCAGTGCTAGCGACGACGATGGGGAATCCCCCCGGCATTTT. Protein: CSASDDDGESPRHF.